Following are 20 T cell receptor beta chains from one sample sequenced in a study of blood T cell repertoires in COVID-19 (dated by TCRdb to the early 2020s). The library was produced with the immunoSEQ multiplex PCR assay. TCRdb provides this immuneACCESS table in a form limited to in-frame rearrangements. Some clones are lacking; in checked studies, under half of them reflect an unresolved V gene, and why the rest are absent is not known. For this sample the table gives around 700,000 clones, of which about 90% were detected only once. The top ten clonotypes cover over 0.2% of the sample. Sequenced input: peripheral blood. These receptors came from a woman aged 18-35 years with acute or convalescent COVID-19.

CDR3 region: CASSQETSGSYNEQFF. CDR3 bases: TGTGCCAGCAGCCAAGAGACTAGCGGCTCCTACAATGAGCAGTTCTTC. The rearrangement uses TRBV4-2 and TRBJ2-1, with TRBD2 matching over 9 bases. The germline CDR1 and CDR2 sequences are LGHNA and YNFKEQ. The junction had 0 bases not matched to a gene; V was cut back by 0 bases and J by 0 bases. The CDR3 spans 16 residues.

This clone appeared a single time. The chain links TRBV6-5 to TRBJ1-2; possible D gene TRBD1, 5 bases. Germline V gene data show CDR1 as MNHEY and CDR2 as SVGAGI. Trimming cost V 8 bases and J 2 bases, with 9 bases left between them. The CDR3 contains 12 residues. The CDR3 spells CASARENYGYTF. DNA for the CDR3: TGTGCCAGCGCCAGGGAAAACTATGGCTACACCTTC.

V gene TRBV2 combines with J gene TRBJ1-5; D possibly corresponds to TRBD1 (6 bases). V was shortened by 6 bases and J by 6 bases, with 12 bases between the two germline ends. The length of the CDR3 is 13 residues. Germline assignment: CDR1 SNHLY and CDR2 FYNNEI. The CDR3 nucleotides are TGTGCCAGCAGCTACAGGGTAGGTCAGCCCCAGCATTTT. This sequence encodes CASSYRVGQPQHF. The full variable domain, with the rest looked up from reference TRBV2 and TRBJ1-5, is EPEVTQTPSHQVTQMGQEVILRCVPISNHLYFYWYRQILGQKVEFLVSFYNNEISEKSEIFDDQFSVERPDGSNFTLKIRSTKLEDSAMYFCASSYRVGQPQHFGDGTRLSIL.

This rearrangement joins TRBV6-5 to TRBJ1-2, with D unclear. With 2 bases removed from V and 8 bases from J, the gap between germline ends came to 12 bases. The germline V gene encodes CDR1 MNHEY and CDR2 SVGAGI. The CDR3 runs to 13 residues. CDR3: CASSYVGSSGYTF. The CDR3 DNA sequence: TGTGCCAGCAGTTACGTAGGATCTAGCGGCTACACCTTC.

The J gene is TRBJ1-2, the V gene TRBV27, with TRBD1 matching over 7 bases. V was pared by 0 bases and J by 3 bases, with 10 bases of the junction left unmatched. Germline CDR1 and CDR2: MNHEY and SMNVEV (reference sequence). The CDR3 has 17 residues. The CDR3 reads CASSLSEQGSSYYGYTF. The CDR3 nucleotides read TGTGCCAGCAGTTTATCGGAACAGGGGTCGTCTTACTATGGCTACACCTTC.

The chain couples TRBV7-3 to TRBJ1-6, with D unresolved. Germline V gives CDR1 SGHTA, CDR2 FQGTGA. This CDR3 has 13 residues. Trimming left V 1 base short and J 8 bases short, with 6 bases between. The CDR3 reads CASSLNQDSPLHF. In nucleotides, the CDR3 is TGTGCCAGCAGCTTAAACCAGGATTCACCCCTCCACTTT.

The chain joins TRBV18 to TRBJ1-3; D remains ambiguous. The CDR3 is 16 residues long. The germline V gene encodes CDR1 KGHSH and CDR2 LQKENI. V gave up 0 bases and J gave up 0 bases, with 9 bases separating them. The CDR3 sequence: CASSPPQRPSGNTIYF. The CDR3 DNA follows: TGTGCCAGCTCACCACCGCAGCGACCCTCTGGAAACACCATATATTTT.

This rearrangement joins TRBV3-1 (or the pseudogene TRBV3-2) to TRBJ1-1; D is possibly TRBD1 (6 bases). Germline V gene lookup returns CDR1 LGHDT and CDR2 YNNKEL (reference sequence). The V gene lost 6 bases and the J gene lost 4 bases, with 15 bases spanning the gap. The CDR3 length is 14 residues. CDR3 sequence (DNA): TGTGCCAGCAGAGGGGGGGCGCAGGGCACTGAAGCTTTCTTT. This codes for CASRGGAQGTEAFF.

The V gene is TRBV4-2, the J gene TRBJ2-7, with D unresolved. The CDR3 covers 17 residues. V lost 0 bases, J lost 1 base, and 16 bases lay in between. Germline CDR1 and CDR2: LGHNA and YNFKEQ. The CDR3 loop is CASSQEKEPIPSYEQYF. CDR3 DNA sequence: TGTGCCAGCAGCCAAGAAAAGGAGCCTATCCCGTCCTACGAGCAGTACTTC.

This clone was seen a few times. V gene TRBV7-2 combines with J gene TRBJ1-1; 8 bases fit TRBD1. This CDR3 is 16 amino acids long. Germline V gene sequence: CDR1 SGHTA, CDR2 FQGNSA. The junction had 11 bases not matched to a gene; V was cut back by 4 bases and J by 4 bases. The CDR3 reads CASSSSGTGWRTEAFF. The DNA for the CDR3 is TGTGCCAGCAGCTCGTCCGGGACAGGTTGGCGCACTGAAGCTTTCTTT.

V usage is TRBV2 and J usage is TRBJ1-5; 10 bases map to TRBD1. Germline lookup yields CDR1 SNHLY and CDR2 FYNNEI. V lost 7 bases to trimming and J lost 4 bases; unmatched junction nucleotides: 7. The CDR3 has 15 residues. The CDR3 region has the DNA TGTGCCAGCAACCCGGACAGGGGGGGAAATCAGCCCCAGCATTTT. Amino acid sequence: CASNPDRGGNQPQHF. The full variable domain, completed using reference TRBV2 and TRBJ1-5, is EPEVTQTPSHQVTQMGQEVILRCVPISNHLYFYWYRQILGQKVEFLVSFYNNEISEKSEIFDDQFSVERPDGSNFTLKIRSTKLEDSAMYFCASNPDRGGNQPQHFGDGTRLSIL.

The J gene is TRBJ2-7, the V gene TRBV29-1; D might be TRBD2 (6 bases). Trimming pared 4 bases from V and 5 bases from J, leaving 15 bases between. CDR1 is SQVTM, CDR2 ANQGSEA, per germline. This CDR3 has 13 amino acids. The CDR3 DNA follows: TGCAGCGTTGGATGTTGTCTAGCGAACGAGCAGTACTTC. It codes for CSVGCCLANEQYF.

The chain carries TRBV19 and TRBJ1-2, with D maybe TRBD1 (5 bases). Trimming removed 1 base at V and 7 bases at J, with 28 bases between. Germline-derived CDR1 and CDR2 are LNHDA and SQIVND (reference sequence). The CDR3 runs to 19 residues. CDR3 amino acids: CASSIGGSGESHPFGGYTF. CDR3 coding DNA: TGTGCCAGTAGTATAGGAGGCTCGGGGGAGTCCCATCCATTCGGTGGCTACACCTTC.

The chain combines TRBV7-9 with TRBJ1-1; D remains unclear. Germline-derived CDR1 and CDR2 are SEHNR and FQNEAQ (reference sequence). The CDR3 is 12 residues long. Trimming removed 3 bases from V and 1 base from J, with 3 bases in between. DNA for the CDR3: TGTGCCAGCAGCTTTCAGAACACTGAAGCTTTCTTT. Its protein product is CASSFQNTEAFF.

A few counts support this clone. The V gene is TRBV2, the J gene TRBJ2-5, with D possibly matching TRBD2 (5 bases). Germline CDR1 and CDR2: SNHLY and FYNNEI. V was trimmed by 3 bases and J by 5 bases, leaving 10 bases between them. This CDR3 is 13 amino acids long. CDR3 in DNA: TGTGCCAGCAGTGATGGACTTAGCGAGACCCAGTACTTC. Protein: CASSDGLSETQYF. The full variable domain, with the rest looked up from reference TRBV2 and TRBJ2-5, is EPEVTQTPSHQVTQMGQEVILRCVPISNHLYFYWYRQILGQKVEFLVSFYNNEISEKSEIFDDQFSVERPDGSNFTLKIRSTKLEDSAMYFCASSDGLSETQYFGPGTRLLVL.

The rearrangement uses TRBV15 and TRBJ1-2, with D perhaps TRBD1 (6 bases). The CDR3 loop spans 15 amino acids. Trimming pared 8 bases from V and 8 bases from J, leaving 24 bases between. CDR1 is LNHNV, CDR2 YYDKDF, per germline (reference sequence). The CDR3 nucleotides read TGTGCCACCCGGAGGAGTCAGGGGACGTTGGGGGGCTACACCTTC. Residues: CATRRSQGTLGGYTF.

This clone was counted once. The chain carries TRBV19 and TRBJ1-1; 8 nucleotides agree with TRBD1. Germline trimming cut 10 bases from V and 1 base from J; bases unmatched to any gene: 5. Germline V gives CDR1 LNHDA, CDR2 SQIVND (reference sequence). The CDR3 covers 13 residues. The CDR3 DNA reads as TGTGCCACCACGACAGGGGCGAACACTGAAGCTTTCTTT. This encodes CATTTGANTEAFF.

The sample holds one count of this clone. This chain joins TRBV28 and TRBJ1-6; possible D gene TRBD1, 5 bases. V was pared by 2 bases and J by 0 bases, with 8 bases between. Germline V gives CDR1 MDHEN, CDR2 SYDVKM. The CDR3 has 16 amino acids. The CDR3 DNA reads TGTGCCAGCAGTTTAATGGGGGGCTCCTATAATTCACCCCTCCACTTT. This gives the protein CASSLMGGSYNSPLHF.

The chain has TRBV6-1 and TRBJ1-1; 9 bases are shared with TRBD1. Germline V gene sequence: CDR1 MNHNS, CDR2 SASEGT. This CDR3 comprises 18 residues. The junction had 17 bases not matched to a gene; V was cut back by 2 bases and J by 7 bases. Written as DNA, the CDR3 is TGTGCCAGCAGTGAACGGGGCTATGACAGGGGGTCCGGTAGTGAAGCTTTCTTT. Amino acid sequence: CASSERGYDRGSGSEAFF.

This clone was observed a single time. Written as DNA, the CDR3 is TGTGCCTGGAGCGAATACCAGGGTGATAAGAGTGGCTACACCTTC. As protein: CAWSEYQGDKSGYTF. V is TRBV30 and J is TRBJ1-2; tentatively, D is TRBD1 (5 bases). V was cut by 3 bases and J by 7 bases, with 21 bases left in between. The CDR3 is 15 amino acids. Germline V gives CDR1 GTSNPN, CDR2 SVGIG (reference sequence).